This section outlines one TCR beta chain sequence together with its context. The primer mix had 60 Vbeta and 13 Jbeta primers. Here immunoSEQ multiplex PCR was the method, and the copy in TCRdb shows in-frame clones only, minus some. The table lists about 58,000 clones. The sample is drawn from a study of cytomegalovirus exposure and HLA in healthy donors. Study context: Membership in the Caucasian-associated ancestry cluster was found for 81% of nearly 400 genotyped donors.

The CDR3 runs to 17 residues. V was pared by 0 bases and J by 6 bases, with 8 bases of the junction left unmatched. Germline assignment: CDR1 GTSNPN and CDR2 SVGIG (reference sequence). This chain connects TRBV30 to TRBJ2-2, with 12 bases matching TRBD2. The source material was PBMCs. The clonotype was recovered from a young woman in good health and CMV-seronegative. The chain's CDR3 is CAWSVRNLAGGPGELFF. In DNA form, the CDR3 reads TGTGCCTGGAGTGTACGTAATCTAGCGGGAGGGCCCGGGGAGCTGTTTTTT.